This TCR beta chain was obtained from a study of monozygotic twins with inflammatory bowel disease. Study outcomes and limitations: Sharing of clonotypes with others was lower in IBD patients than in healthy twins, and this was especially so with disease activity.

This CDR3 is 14 amino acids long. Germline V gene sequence: CDR1 SGHRS, CDR2 YFSETQ. From its re-call of the 5' RACE reads, TCRdb lists each CDR3 protein once, without DNA. The sample's table shows around 99,000 distinct CDR3 sequences. Whole blood, unsorted for T cells, was the source of total RNA. In the case of this clonotype: Antigen: not known.

The TCR comes from a human donor with ulcerative colitis or Crohn's disease, or a healthy co-twin of an affected twin (not recorded which). Sequenced sample: blood. This chain connects TRBV5-1 to TRBJ2-3; TCRdb lists TRBD1, though no DNA is available to test this call. CDR3 in amino acids: CASYPGTDTDTQYF.